This TCR beta chain was captured in a study of a mutant IDH1 vaccine in newly diagnosed glioma. Study at large: Patients in the study were vaccinated eight times, receiving shots in weeks 1, 3, 5, 7, 11, 15, 19 and 23. Patients were started on vaccination 4-6 weeks after radiotherapy alone, or with temozolomide cycles. A roughly 62% male, 37.5% female split and a mean age of 40.4 years characterized treated patients.

Sequencing was performed with immunoSEQ multiplex PCR; in TCRdb, only in-frame clones are kept and a portion is missing. The table shows 50,000 to 65,000 clones, with over 70% occurring only once. Note on this clone: Its target is unknown.

Study-level results: Pseudoprogression seemed unrelated to changes in top peripheral T cell clonotypes.

After removal of 8 bases from V and 0 bases from J, the junction contained 11 bases not matched to a gene. This CDR3 has 16 residues. Germline-derived CDR1 and CDR2 are MNHEY and SMNVEV (reference sequence). The time point: week 5, during vaccination. A 20-mer mutant IDH1 peptide at 300 ug was injected subcutaneously with topical imiquimod. The chain uses TRBV27 and TRBJ1-2; 8 bases fit TRBD1. This specimen consisted of PBMCs, obtained from a glioma patient whose treatment included an IDH1 peptide vaccine. The source of this sequence is a man younger than 40 with glioma. CDR3 nucleotide sequence: TGTGCCAGCTCAGGACAGGGCCCCTCCTCTAACTATGGCTACACCTTC. It is translated as CASSGQGPSSNYGYTF.